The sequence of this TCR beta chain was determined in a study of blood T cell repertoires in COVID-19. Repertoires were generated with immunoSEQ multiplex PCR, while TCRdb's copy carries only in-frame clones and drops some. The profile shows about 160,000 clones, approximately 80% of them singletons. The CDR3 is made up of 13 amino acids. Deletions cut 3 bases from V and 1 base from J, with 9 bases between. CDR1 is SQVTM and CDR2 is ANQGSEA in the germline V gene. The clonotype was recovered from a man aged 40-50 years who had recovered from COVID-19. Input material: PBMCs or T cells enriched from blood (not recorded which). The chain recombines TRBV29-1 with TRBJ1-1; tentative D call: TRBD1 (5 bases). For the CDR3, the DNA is TGCAGCGTTGACCAGGGATGGAACACTGAAGCTTTCTTT. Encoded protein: CSVDQGWNTEAFF.